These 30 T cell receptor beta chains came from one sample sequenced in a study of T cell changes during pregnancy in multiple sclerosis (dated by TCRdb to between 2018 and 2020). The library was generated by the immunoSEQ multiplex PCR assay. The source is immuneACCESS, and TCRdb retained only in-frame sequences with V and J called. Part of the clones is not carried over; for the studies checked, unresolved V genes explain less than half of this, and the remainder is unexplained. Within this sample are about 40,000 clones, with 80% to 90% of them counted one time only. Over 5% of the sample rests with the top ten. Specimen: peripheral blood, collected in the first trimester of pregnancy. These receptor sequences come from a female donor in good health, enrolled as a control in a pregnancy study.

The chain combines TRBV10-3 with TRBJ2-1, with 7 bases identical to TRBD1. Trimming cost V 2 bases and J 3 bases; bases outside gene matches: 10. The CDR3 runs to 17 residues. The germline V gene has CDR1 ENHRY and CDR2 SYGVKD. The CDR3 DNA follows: TGTGCCATCAGTGAGGGGGTCCGGGACAGCAACTACAATGAGCAGTTCTTC. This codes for CAISEGVRDSNYNEQFF.

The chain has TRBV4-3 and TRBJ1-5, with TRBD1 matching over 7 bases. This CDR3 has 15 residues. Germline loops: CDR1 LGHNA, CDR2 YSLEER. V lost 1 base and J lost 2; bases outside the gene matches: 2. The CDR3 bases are TGCGCCAGCAGCCAAGGGACAGGTCGCAATCAGCCCCAGCATTTT. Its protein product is CASSQGTGRNQPQHF.

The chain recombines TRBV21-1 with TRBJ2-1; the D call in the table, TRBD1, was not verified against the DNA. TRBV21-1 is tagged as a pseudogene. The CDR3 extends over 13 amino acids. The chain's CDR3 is CAGCRDRVFEQFF. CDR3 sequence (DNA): TGTGCCGGGTGCCGGGACAGGGTCTTCGAGCAGTTCTTC.

The CDR3 nucleotides are TGTGCCAGCAGTGAAAGGAGGGGCGGGAGACTGTTTTTT. Its protein product is CASSERRGGRLFF. The chain links TRBV2 to TRBJ1-4, with D possibly being TRBD1 (5 bases). The V gene's germline CDR1 is SNHLY and CDR2 FYNNEI. The CDR3 has 13 amino acids. Between the trimmed V and J ends, which lost 2 bases and 13 bases, there was a span of 14 bases.

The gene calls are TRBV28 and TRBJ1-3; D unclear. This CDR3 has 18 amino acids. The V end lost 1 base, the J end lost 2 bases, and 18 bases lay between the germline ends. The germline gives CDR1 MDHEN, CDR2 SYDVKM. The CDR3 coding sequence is TGTGCCAGCAGTTTATTACGGTTGCGCGAGATGACTGGAAACACCATATATTTT. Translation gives CASSLLRLREMTGNTIYF.

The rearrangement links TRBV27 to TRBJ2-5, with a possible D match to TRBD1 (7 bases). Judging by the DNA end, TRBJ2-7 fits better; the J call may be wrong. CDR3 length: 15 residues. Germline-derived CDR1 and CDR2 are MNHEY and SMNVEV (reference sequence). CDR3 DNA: TGTGCCAGCCACAAGGTCAGGGGGGATAGGTACGAGCAGTACTTC. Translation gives CASHKVRGDRYEQYF.

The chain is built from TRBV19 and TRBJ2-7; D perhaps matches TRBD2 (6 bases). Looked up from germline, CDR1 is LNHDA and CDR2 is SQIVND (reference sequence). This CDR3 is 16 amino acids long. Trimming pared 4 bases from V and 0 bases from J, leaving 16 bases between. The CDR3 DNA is TGTGCCAGTAGTACGAACCCGGGACTGGTCTCCTACGAGCAGTACTTC. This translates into CASSTNPGLVSYEQYF.

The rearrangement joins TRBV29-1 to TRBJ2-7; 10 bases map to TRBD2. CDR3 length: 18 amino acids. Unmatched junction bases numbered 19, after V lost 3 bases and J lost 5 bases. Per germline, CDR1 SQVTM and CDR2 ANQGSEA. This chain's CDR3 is CSVEGDLAGAKHRDEQYF. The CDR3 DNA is TGCAGCGTTGAGGGGGATCTAGCGGGAGCGAAACATCGTGACGAGCAGTACTTC.

This CDR3 is CSAGPGTGTNTEAFF. The CDR3 DNA sequence: TGCAGCGCCGGTCCCGGGACAGGGACAAACACTGAAGCTTTCTTT. The rearrangement links TRBV29-1 to TRBJ1-1; 9 bases line up with TRBD1. The CDR3 is made up of 15 amino acids. The germline CDR1 and CDR2 sequences are SQVTM and ANQGSEA. Trimming removed 7 bases from V and 2 bases from J; junction bases left unmatched: 11.

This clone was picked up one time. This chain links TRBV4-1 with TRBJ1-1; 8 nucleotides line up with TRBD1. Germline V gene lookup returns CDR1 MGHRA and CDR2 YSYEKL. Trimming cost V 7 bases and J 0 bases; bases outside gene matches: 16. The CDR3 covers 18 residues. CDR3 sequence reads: CASTLGGTGDLMNTEAFF. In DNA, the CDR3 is TGCGCCAGCACTCTCGGAGGGACAGGAGATCTAATGAACACTGAAGCTTTCTTT.

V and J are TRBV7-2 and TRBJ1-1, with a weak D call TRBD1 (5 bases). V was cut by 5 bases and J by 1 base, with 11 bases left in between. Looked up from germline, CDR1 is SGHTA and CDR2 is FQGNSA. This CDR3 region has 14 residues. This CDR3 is CASSVRQRNTEAFF. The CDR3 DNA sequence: TGTGCCAGCAGCGTCAGACAGAGGAACACTGAAGCTTTCTTT.

CDR3 bases: TGTGCCAGCAGCCCAACAACACGCTCTGGAAACACCATATATTTT. It translates to CASSPTTRSGNTIYF. The chain employs TRBV4-2 and TRBJ1-3, with D hard to call. The CDR3 runs to 15 residues. V was shortened by 4 bases and J by 0 bases, with 10 bases between the two germline ends. Germline CDR1 is LGHNA and CDR2 is YNFKEQ.

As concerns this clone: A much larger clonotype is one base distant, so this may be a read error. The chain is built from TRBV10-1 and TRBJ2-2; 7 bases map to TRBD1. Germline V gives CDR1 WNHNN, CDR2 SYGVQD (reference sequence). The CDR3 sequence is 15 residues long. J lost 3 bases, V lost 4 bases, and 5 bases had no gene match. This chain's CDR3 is CASSGGTADTGELFF. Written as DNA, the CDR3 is TGCGCCAGCAGTGGAGGGACAGCCGACACCGGGGAGCTGTTTTTT.

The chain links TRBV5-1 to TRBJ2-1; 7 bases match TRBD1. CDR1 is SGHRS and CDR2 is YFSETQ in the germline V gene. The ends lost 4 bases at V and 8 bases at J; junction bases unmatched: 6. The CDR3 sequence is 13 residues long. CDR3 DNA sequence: TGCGCCAGCAGCCCACAGGGGTCCCATGAGCAGTTCTTC. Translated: CASSPQGSHEQFF.

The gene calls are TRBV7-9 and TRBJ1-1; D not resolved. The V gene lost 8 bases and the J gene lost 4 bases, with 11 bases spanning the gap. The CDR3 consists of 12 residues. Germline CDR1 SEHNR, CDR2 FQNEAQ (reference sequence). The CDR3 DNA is TGTGCCAGCCTCAGTGGGAGCACTGAAGCTTTCTTT. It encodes CASLSGSTEAFF.

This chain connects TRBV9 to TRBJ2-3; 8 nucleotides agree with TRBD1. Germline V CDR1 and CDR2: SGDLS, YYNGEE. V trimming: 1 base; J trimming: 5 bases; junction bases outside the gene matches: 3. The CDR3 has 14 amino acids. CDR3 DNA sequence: TGTGCCAGCAGCGTACGGACAGGGCAAGATACGCAGTATTTT. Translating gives CASSVRTGQDTQYF.

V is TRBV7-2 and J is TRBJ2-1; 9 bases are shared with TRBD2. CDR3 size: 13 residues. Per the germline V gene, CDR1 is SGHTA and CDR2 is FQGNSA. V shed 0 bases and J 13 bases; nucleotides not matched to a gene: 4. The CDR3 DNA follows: TGTGCCAGCAGCTTAGCGGGGGGACTAGCCCAGTTCTTC. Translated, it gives CASSLAGGLAQFF.

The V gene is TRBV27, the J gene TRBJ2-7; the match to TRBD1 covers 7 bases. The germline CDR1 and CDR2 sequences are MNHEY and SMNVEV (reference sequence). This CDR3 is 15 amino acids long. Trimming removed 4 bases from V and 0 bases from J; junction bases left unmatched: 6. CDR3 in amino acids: CASSSDRSSSYEQYF. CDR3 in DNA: TGTGCCAGCAGTTCGGACAGGTCGAGCTCCTACGAGCAGTACTTC.

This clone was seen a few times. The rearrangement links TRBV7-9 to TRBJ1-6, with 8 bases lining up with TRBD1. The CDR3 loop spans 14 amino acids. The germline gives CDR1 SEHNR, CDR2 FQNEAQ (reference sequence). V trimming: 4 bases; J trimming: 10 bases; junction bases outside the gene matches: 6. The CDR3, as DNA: TGTGCCAGCAGCTCAGACAGGGGACTCTCACCCCTCCACTTT. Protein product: CASSSDRGLSPLHF.

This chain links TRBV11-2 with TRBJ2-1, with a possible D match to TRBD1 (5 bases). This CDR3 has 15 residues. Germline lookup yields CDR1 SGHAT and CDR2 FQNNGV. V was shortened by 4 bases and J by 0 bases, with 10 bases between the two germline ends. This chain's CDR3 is CASSSGWGSYNEQFF. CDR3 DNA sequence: TGTGCCAGCAGCTCAGGGTGGGGCTCCTACAATGAGCAGTTCTTC.

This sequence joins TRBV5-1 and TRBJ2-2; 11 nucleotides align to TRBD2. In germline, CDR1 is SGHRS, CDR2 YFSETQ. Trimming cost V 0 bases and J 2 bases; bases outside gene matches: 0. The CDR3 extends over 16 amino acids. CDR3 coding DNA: TGCGCCAGCAGCTTGGGACTAGCGGGAAACACCGGGGAGCTGTTTTTT. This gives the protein CASSLGLAGNTGELFF.

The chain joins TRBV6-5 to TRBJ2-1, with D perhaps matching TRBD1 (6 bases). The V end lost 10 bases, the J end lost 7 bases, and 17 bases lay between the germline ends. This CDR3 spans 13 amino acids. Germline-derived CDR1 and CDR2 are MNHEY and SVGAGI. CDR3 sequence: CATWRRGMNEQFF. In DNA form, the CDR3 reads TGTGCCACCTGGCGCAGGGGAATGAATGAGCAGTTCTTC.

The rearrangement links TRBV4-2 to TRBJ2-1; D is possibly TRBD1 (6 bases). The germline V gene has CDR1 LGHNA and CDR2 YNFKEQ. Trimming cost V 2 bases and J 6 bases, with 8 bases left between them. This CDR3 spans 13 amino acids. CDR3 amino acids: CASSQRGTNEQFF. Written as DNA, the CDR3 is TGTGCCAGCAGCCAAAGGGGGACCAATGAGCAGTTCTTC.

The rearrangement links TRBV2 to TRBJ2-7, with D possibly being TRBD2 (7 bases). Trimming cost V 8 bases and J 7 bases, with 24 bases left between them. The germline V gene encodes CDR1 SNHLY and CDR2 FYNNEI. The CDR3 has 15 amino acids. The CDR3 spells CASQAGGGLIREQYF. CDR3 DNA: TGTGCCAGCCAGGCTGGGGGGGGGCTCATAAGGGAGCAGTACTTC.

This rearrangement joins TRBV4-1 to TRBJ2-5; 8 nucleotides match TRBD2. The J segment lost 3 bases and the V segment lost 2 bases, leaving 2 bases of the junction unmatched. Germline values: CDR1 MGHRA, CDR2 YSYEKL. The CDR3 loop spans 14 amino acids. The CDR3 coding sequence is TGCGCCAGCAGCCAACCGGGACTAGAAGAGACCCAGTACTTC. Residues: CASSQPGLEETQYF.

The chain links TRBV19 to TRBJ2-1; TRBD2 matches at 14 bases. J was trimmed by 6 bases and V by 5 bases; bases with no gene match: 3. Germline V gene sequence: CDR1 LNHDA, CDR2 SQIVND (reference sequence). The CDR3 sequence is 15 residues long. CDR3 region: CASSGGTSGSNEQFF. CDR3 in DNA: TGTGCCAGTAGTGGGGGGACTAGCGGGAGCAATGAGCAGTTCTTC.

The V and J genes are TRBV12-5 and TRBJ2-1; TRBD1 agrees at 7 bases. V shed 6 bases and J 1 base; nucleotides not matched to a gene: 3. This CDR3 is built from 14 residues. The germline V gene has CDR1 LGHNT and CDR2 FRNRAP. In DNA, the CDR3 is TGTGCTAGTGGGGGGACAGCTTCCTACAATGAGCAGTTCTTC. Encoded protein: CASGGTASYNEQFF.

As DNA, the CDR3 is TGTGCCAGCAGCACCAACAGGGCCAGGGACGAAAAACTGTTTTTT. It specifies CASSTNRARDEKLFF. This chain links TRBV7-9 with TRBJ1-4; the D gene is possibly TRBD1 (6 bases). The CDR3 is 15 amino acids. Germline CDR1 reads SEHNR; CDR2 reads FQNEAQ (reference sequence). Trimming removed 5 bases at V and 8 bases at J, with 18 bases between.

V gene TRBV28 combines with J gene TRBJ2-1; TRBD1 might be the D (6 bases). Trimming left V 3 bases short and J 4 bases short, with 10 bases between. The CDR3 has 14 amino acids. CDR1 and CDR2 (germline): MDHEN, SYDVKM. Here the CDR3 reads CASSFRGRYNEQFF. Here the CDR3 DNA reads TGTGCCAGCAGTTTCAGGGGCCGGTACAATGAGCAGTTCTTC.

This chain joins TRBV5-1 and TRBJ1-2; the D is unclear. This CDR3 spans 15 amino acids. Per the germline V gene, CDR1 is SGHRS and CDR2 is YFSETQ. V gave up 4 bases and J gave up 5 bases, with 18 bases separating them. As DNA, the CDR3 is TGCGCCAGCAGCGGAGGGTCCGGACGCATTTATGGCTACACCTTC. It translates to CASSGGSGRIYGYTF.